A selection of T cell receptor beta chains follows, all from one sample in a study of T cells in Graves' hyperthyroidism and ophthalmopathy. TCRdb independently ran MiXCR on the multiplex PCR reads; one entry per CDR3 protein. The sample lists about 270,000 distinct CDR3 sequences; roughly 22% were seen once. The sequenced material came from blood. All receptors derive from a young man with Graves' ophthalmopathy. CDR3s leave out the opening cysteine and the closing phenylalanine or tryptophan.

V gene	J gene	CDR3 protein
TRBV20-1	TRBJ2-1	SARPGLADYNEQF
TRBV5-1	TRBJ2-1	ASSRTGLTGGYNEQF
TRBV28	TRBJ1-1	ASSESPGLNTEAF
TRBV6-1	TRBJ2-3	ASRPVGTSTDTQY
TRBV20-1	TRBJ1-5	SARDRAGEGQPQH
TRBV18	TRBJ1-2	ASSSSVDGYT
TRBV29-1	TRBJ1-2	SDTDSYGYT
TRBV27	TRBJ1-1	ASRPRGGFTEAF
TRBV18	TRBJ2-7	ASSPYGTGYYEQY
TRBV30	TRBJ1-1	AWSAGQGNTEAF
TRBV14	TRBJ1-1	ASSATGVTEAF